A selection of T cell receptor beta chains follows, all from one sample in a study of CD8+ T cells in alopecia areata. Some clones are missing from TCRdb's copy, which holds only in-frame ones; the method was immunoSEQ multiplex PCR. There are a few hundred thousand clones in the sample; 35% to 40% occur only once, and around 0.48% lies in the top ten. This sample comprised CD4+ T cells sorted from blood, obtained around week 31, from a patient treated with tofacitinib. The receptors were gathered from a human donor with alopecia areata. Both conserved end residues are part of each CDR3. D genes are given only for firm matches. Size tells how often a clone was seen (once, few, many) or the class of an expanded clone, and some rows leave it out.

NA	TRBV2	NA	TRBJ1-6	17	TGTGCCAGCAGTGCCAGGTCGGGGGGAATGGGGAATTCACCCCTCCACTTT	CASSARSGGMGNSPLHF
NA	TRBV10-3	NA	TRBJ2-1	15	TGTGCCATCAGGGCCCCGACGGGAGACTACAATGAGCAGTTCTTC	CAIRAPTGDYNEQFF
NA	TRBV18	NA	TRBJ2-2	15	TGTGCCAGCTCAACGACTCTAGAGTGGACCGGGGAGCTGTTTTTT	CASSTTLEWTGELFF
NA	TRBV2	NA	TRBJ2-3	14	TGTGCCAGCAGTGAAGACAGGGGCACAGATACGCAGTATTTT	CASSEDRGTDTQYF
NA	TRBV2	few	TRBJ2-7	14	TGTGCCAGCAGTACCGGGACACTTACATACGAGCAGTACTTC	CASSTGTLTYEQYF
TRBD2	TRBV7-2	NA	TRBJ2-1	14	TGTGCCAGCAGCGGGACTAGCGGGAGGTATGAGCAGTTCTTC	CASSGTSGRYEQFF
TRBD2	TRBV11-3	few	TRBJ2-2	15	TGTGCCAGCAGCTTCGGACTAGCGAACACCGGGGAGCTGTTTTTT	CASSFGLANTGELFF
NA	TRBV12-5	few	TRBJ2-2	15	TGTGCTAGTGGAGAGGGGACCTGGAACACCGGGGAGCTGTTTTTT	CASGEGTWNTGELFF
TRBD2	TRBV5-4	once	TRBJ2-7	15	TGTGCCAGCAGCAAATCTAGCGGGGGGGCCTACGAGCAGTACTTC	CASSKSSGGAYEQYF
NA	TRBV18	few	TRBJ1-1	14	TGTGCCAGCTCACCAGGGGCGGTTAACACTGAAGCTTTCTTT	CASSPGAVNTEAFF
NA	TRBV9	NA	TRBJ1-2	13	TGTGCCAGCAGCGAGTCACCGGACTATGGCTACACCTTC	CASSESPDYGYTF
NA	TRBV6-6	NA	TRBJ1-2	12	TGTGCCAGTCAAGGCCACAACTATGGCTACACCTTC	CASQGHNYGYTF
NA	TRBV29-1	few	TRBJ1-1	13	TGCAGCGTTGTCCGTAGGGGTCGGACTGAAGCTTTCTTT	CSVVRRGRTEAFF
NA	TRBV5-1	NA	TRBJ2-1	14	TGCGCCAGCAGCTTGCACCTAGACCCCAATGAGCAGTTCTTC	CASSLHLDPNEQFF
TRBD1	TRBV18	NA	TRBJ2-7	12	TGTGCCAGCTCACCACAAGGGGACAGGCAGTACTTC	CASSPQGDRQYF
NA	TRBV2	NA	TRBJ1-1	12	TGTGCCAGCAGTGCCTTGGCCGGAGGGGCTTTCTTT	CASSALAGGAFF
NA	TRBV5-4	many	TRBJ2-5	12	TGTGCCAGCAGCTCGGAAGCAGAGACCCAGTACTTC	CASSSEAETQYF
NA	TRBV21-1	few	TRBJ1-2	12	TGTGCCAGCAGCAAAGGCAGCAATGGCTACACCTTC	CASSKGSNGYTF
TRBD1	TRBV6-5	few	TRBJ1-5	15	TGTGCCAGCAGTCGGACAGGGGATAGCAATCAGCCCCAGCATTTT	CASSRTGDSNQPQHF
TRBD2	TRBV30	NA	TRBJ2-1	13	TGTGCCTGGAGTGTAAGGGAGGGTAGTGAGCAGTTCTTC	CAWSVREGSEQFF
NA	TRBV9	NA	TRBJ2-5	14	TGTGCCAGCAGCGCAACAGGCGCCGGCGGGACCCAGTACTTC	CASSATGAGGTQYF
TRBD1	TRBV18	many	TRBJ1-1	17	TGTGCCAGCTCACGGACAGGGGGTTATGGCGGGAACACTGAAGCTTTCTTT	CASSRTGGYGGNTEAFF
NA	TRBV6-1	few	TRBJ1-6	13	TGTGCCGGATCTGGGGAGGGGGATTCACCCCTCCACTTT	CAGSGEGDSPLHF
NA	TRBV27	few	TRBJ1-2	14	TGTGCCAGCAGTTTATCGCAGGGAATCTATGGCTACACCTTC	CASSLSQGIYGYTF
TRBD2	TRBV5-6	NA	TRBJ2-2	14	TGTGCCAGCACCGGACTAGCGGGAGACGGGGAGCTGTTTTTT	CASTGLAGDGELFF
NA	TRBV18	NA	TRBJ1-5	13	TGTGCCAGCTCACCTGGGCGGACTCAGCCCCAGCATTTT	CASSPGRTQPQHF
NA	TRBV9	few	TRBJ2-5	14	TGTGCCAGCAGCGTAGTAGGGTTATTAGGAACCCAGTACTTC	CASSVVGLLGTQYF
TRBD2	TRBV27	few	TRBJ2-4	15	TGTGCCAGCAGCCATATTTCGGGAGGGAAAAACATTCAGTACTTC	CASSHISGGKNIQYF
TRBD2	TRBV5-1	NA	TRBJ2-2	16	TGCGCCAGCAGCCCCCCATCAAGCGGGGTGACCGGGGAGCTGTTTTTT	CASSPPSSGVTGELFF
NA	TRBV19	NA	TRBJ1-2	15	TGTGCCAGTAGTATAGCCCGGGGAGCGAACTATGGCTACACCTTC	CASSIARGANYGYTF
TRBD2	TRBV7-8	NA	TRBJ2-5	18	TGTGCCAGCAGCTTAGCCGAATTAAGGACTAGCGGGAGAAAGACCCAGTACTTC	CASSLAELRTSGRKTQYF
TRBD1	TRBV27	NA	TRBJ1-1	15	TGTGCCAGCAGTAGAAAGGCGACAGGGGTTACTGAAGCTTTCTTT	CASSRKATGVTEAFF
NA	TRBV5-1	NA	TRBJ1-2	14	TGCGCCAGCTCCCGCCAAACAGGGTCTGGTGGCTACACCTTC	CASSRQTGSGGYTF
NA	TRBV10-1	NA	TRBJ2-3	13	TGCGCCAGCAGTGTAGTTGGGACAGATACGCAGTATTTT	CASSVVGTDTQYF
NA	TRBV27	NA	TRBJ2-6	15	TGTGCCAGCAGTTTTGAGCGGACTGGGGCCAACGTCCTGACTTTC	CASSFERTGANVLTF
NA	TRBV6-5	NA	TRBJ1-4	13	TGTGCCAGCAACTCTGCAACTAATGAAAAACTGTTTTTT	CASNSATNEKLFF
NA	TRBV5-4	few	TRBJ2-3	12	TGTGCCAGCAGCTTGGAGACAGATACGCAGTATTTT	CASSLETDTQYF
NA	TRBV29-1	few	TRBJ2-7	12	TGCAGCGTTGAAGGCTCGACCTACGAGCAGTACTTC	CSVEGSTYEQYF
TRBD1	TRBV29-1	few	TRBJ2-3	13	TGCAGCGCCCGGGACAGAGCCACAGATACGCAGTATTTT	CSARDRATDTQYF
TRBD1	TRBV19	few	TRBJ1-5	16	TGTGCCAGTAGCGGTCAGACAGGGCGAATCAATCAGCCCCAGCATTTT	CASSGQTGRINQPQHF
NA	TRBV2	few	TRBJ2-7	14	TGTGCCAGCAGTGATGTCGAGCGGCCCTACGAGCAGTACTTC	CASSDVERPYEQYF
NA	TRBV7-9	NA	TRBJ2-1	13	TGTGCCAGCAGCTTTACAGGGCCCAATGAGCAGTTCTTC	CASSFTGPNEQFF
TRBD1	TRBV6-5	NA	TRBJ2-7	16	TGTGCCAGCAGTTACTTATCGGGACAGGGTTATTTCGAGCAGTACTTC	CASSYLSGQGYFEQYF